This T cell receptor (beta chain) is from a study of blood T cells in healthy people across ages. V was pared by 6 bases and J by 2 bases, with 7 bases between. The V gene's germline CDR1 is MNHEY and CDR2 SVGAGI. CDR3 length: 12 residues. This clonotype was seen a few times. It was with a sample-barcoded 5' primer and a J-beta primer mix that a second PCR of roughly 7 to 12 cycles was run. A template-switch adaptor with 12 random nucleotides tagged each cDNA molecule. TCRdb reprocessed the 5' RACE reads via MiXCR and lists one record per CDR3 protein. The table lists about 1.8 million distinct CDR3 sequences, around 50% of them singletons, with less than 2.5% in the top ten.

The source material was blood. V usage is TRBV6-5 and J usage is TRBJ1-1; D not resolved. The TCR comes from a middle-aged woman in good health. The DNA for the CDR3 is TGTGCCAGCAGACACGACAACACTGAAGCTTTCTTT. Its protein is CASRHDNTEAFF.